This T cell receptor beta chain was documented in a study of CD4 and CD8 cells across lung adenocarcinoma regions. With respect to this clonotype: The junction and the germline gene differ at one end; a read error may be behind it.

TCRdb reprocessed the PCR reads with MiXCR, giving one entry per CDR3 protein. The sample has 23,000 or so distinct CDR3 sequences; about half are singletons. Donors had localized lung adenocarcinoma, a non-small cell lung cancer. The CDR3 has 16 amino acids. Looked up from germline, CDR1 is MNHNS and CDR2 is SASEGT. The gene calls are TRBV6-1 and TRBJ2-4, with D tentatively TRBD2 (5 bases). Sequencing was performed on CD8+ T cells from the center of a lung tumor. The clonotype comes from a male donor with lung adenocarcinoma. The CD4 and CD8 labels of this study may be unreliable. The CDR3 DNA reads TGTGCCAGCAGCCCCTCGGGCCTGGGAGCCACAAACATTCAGTACTTC. Encoded protein: CASSPSGLGATNIQYF.